A selection of T cell receptor beta chains follows, all from one sample in a study of control samples from healthy donors and cancer patients. The assay was immunoSEQ multiplex PCR, and TCRdb's table has in-frame clones only and misses some. The table has tens of thousands of clones, around four fifths seen once; the top ten hold 15% to 20%. The sequenced sample consisted of blood. The source of these receptors is a man in his thirties or forties in good health. CDR3s include the opening cysteine and the closing phenylalanine or tryptophan.

cdr3_length: 14; j_call: TRBJ2-3; v_call: TRBV19; cdr3_aa: CASSIDALGDTQYF
cdr3_length: 14; j_call: TRBJ2-2; v_call: TRBV7-2; cdr3_aa: CASSHGLNTGELFF
cdr3_length: 15; j_call: TRBJ1-1; v_call: TRBV6-5; cdr3_aa: CASSPGQATNTEAFF
cdr3_length: 14; j_call: TRBJ2-7; v_call: TRBV5-1; cdr3_aa: CASSLGGSSFEQYF
cdr3_length: 19; j_call: TRBJ2-7; v_call: TRBV18; cdr3_aa: CASSLRPGTGVPFLYEQYF
cdr3_length: 16; j_call: TRBJ2-5; v_call: TRBV2; cdr3_aa: CASSESDRENGETQYF
cdr3_length: 19; j_call: TRBJ2-5; v_call: TRBV27; cdr3_aa: CASSPTLPGLAGGQETQYF
cdr3_length: 12; j_call: TRBJ1-1; v_call: TRBV24-1; cdr3_aa: CATRTGCTEAFF
cdr3_length: 14; j_call: TRBJ2-1; v_call: TRBV4-1; cdr3_aa: CASSQRHLEDEQFF
cdr3_length: 14; j_call: TRBJ1-2; v_call: TRBV27; cdr3_aa: CASRLGGNNYGYTF
cdr3_length: 15; j_call: TRBJ1-4; v_call: TRBV7-8; cdr3_aa: CASSLVGQNNEKLFF
cdr3_length: 15; j_call: TRBJ2-1; v_call: TRBV5-1; cdr3_aa: CASSPTSGGGNEQFF
cdr3_length: 16; j_call: TRBJ2-3; v_call: TRBV11-1; cdr3_aa: CASSPGLAGGLGTQYF